These T cell receptor beta chains were read from a single sample in a study of T-cell memory formation after mild COVID-19. TCRdb re-called the 5' RACE reads with MiXCR, one entry per CDR3 protein. This table holds approximately 260,000 distinct CDR3 sequences, about 15% found once. Sequencing used PBMCs or a T cell subset sorted from them (not recorded which). These receptors all stem from a young man who had mild COVID-19 (a few samples of this study predate the infection). Cell type and time point are not known. Each CDR3 is given without its conserved first and last residue. The order of the fields is clone size, V gene, J gene, D gene, CDR3 protein. The D gene is left open where the match is weak. Some rows mark clone size as missing; the rest say once, few, many or name a class of expanded clone.

clone_size: many; v_call: TRBV7-2; j_call: TRBJ1-4; d_call: NA; cdr3_aa: ASSSSVATNEKLF
clone_size: NA; v_call: TRBV2; j_call: TRBJ2-5; d_call: TRBD1; cdr3_aa: ASRNRGETQY
clone_size: few; v_call: TRBV7-2; j_call: TRBJ2-7; d_call: TRBD1; cdr3_aa: ASSHVDRVGYEQY
clone_size: few; v_call: TRBV12-3/TRBV12-4; j_call: TRBJ1-2; d_call: NA; cdr3_aa: ASSWWGRSYGYT
clone_size: few; v_call: TRBV5-1; j_call: TRBJ2-1; d_call: TRBD1; cdr3_aa: ASSHRDRAYEQF
clone_size: NA; v_call: TRBV18; j_call: TRBJ2-3; d_call: NA; cdr3_aa: ASSPDPDTQY
clone_size: NA; v_call: TRBV27; j_call: TRBJ1-1; d_call: NA; cdr3_aa: ASSFGGIGNTEAF
clone_size: NA; v_call: TRBV7-9; j_call: TRBJ1-2; d_call: NA; cdr3_aa: ASSLLVGYGYT
clone_size: NA; v_call: TRBV11-2; j_call: TRBJ2-1; d_call: NA; cdr3_aa: ASSFRPLQHEQF
clone_size: NA; v_call: TRBV20-1; j_call: TRBJ1-6; d_call: NA; cdr3_aa: SARGDLNSPLH
clone_size: few; v_call: TRBV9; j_call: TRBJ2-5; d_call: TRBD1; cdr3_aa: ASSATGEETQY
clone_size: NA; v_call: TRBV20-1; j_call: TRBJ2-1; d_call: TRBD2; cdr3_aa: SARGVAGTYNEQF